These 19 T cell receptor beta chains share one sample of origin, sequenced in a study of cytomegalovirus exposure and HLA in healthy donors. The primer mix had 60 Vbeta and 13 Jbeta primers. The repertoire was sequenced with immunoSEQ multiplex PCR; TCRdb's copy has only in-frame clones and lacks some. The profile shows approximately 190,000 clones, roughly 87% of them singletons. Specimen: PBMCs. The receptors here all came from a boy between 2 and 10 years old in good health and CMV-seronegative.

V is TRBV5-1 and J is TRBJ2-2; possible D gene TRBD1, 6 bases. CDR1 is SGHRS and CDR2 is YFSETQ in the germline V gene. This CDR3 contains 16 residues. Trimming pared 4 bases from V and 5 bases from J, leaving 18 bases between. CDR3 nucleotide sequence: TGCGCCAGCAGCCCCCTGGGGCAGGGGAGTACCGGGGAGCTGTTTTTT. Its translation: CASSPLGQGSTGELFF.

The J gene is TRBJ2-1, the V gene TRBV5-1, with 8 nucleotides matching TRBD2. The CDR3 length is 15 residues. After removal of 4 bases from V and 8 bases from J, the junction contained 11 bases not matched to a gene. Germline values: CDR1 SGHRS, CDR2 YFSETQ. This CDR3 reads CASSTDGTRLDEQFF. The DNA for the CDR3 is TGCGCCAGCAGCACGGATGGGACTAGATTAGATGAGCAGTTCTTC.

The rearrangement joins TRBV28 to TRBJ2-1; D is ambiguous. The V gene lost 6 bases and the J gene lost 0 bases, with 6 bases spanning the gap. This CDR3 is built from 13 residues. Germline-derived CDR1 and CDR2 are MDHEN and SYDVKM. The CDR3 sequence is CASRESSYNEQFF. CDR3 bases: TGTGCCAGCAGGGAGAGCTCCTACAATGAGCAGTTCTTC. The whole variable domain, remainder taken from reference TRBV28 and TRBJ2-1, is DVKVTQSSRYLVKRTGEKVFLECVQDMDHENMFWYRQDPGLGLRLIYFSYDVKMKEKGDIPEGYSVSREKKERFSLILESASTNQTSMYLCASRESSYNEQFFGPGTRLTVL.

The chain links TRBV7-9 to TRBJ2-3; perhaps TRBD2 as D (7 bases). This CDR3 is built from 12 residues. CDR1 SEHNR and CDR2 FQNEAQ come from the germline V gene (reference sequence). Trimming removed 5 bases at V and 11 bases at J, with 14 bases between. The CDR3 sequence: CASSRGGEKQYF. The CDR3 DNA reads TGTGCCAGCAGCAGGGGGGGGGAGAAGCAGTATTTT.

V is TRBV6-4 and J is TRBJ2-1; 10 nucleotides line up with TRBD2. V lost 5 bases, J lost 2 bases, and 0 bases stayed unmatched. Germline CDR1 MRHNA, CDR2 SNTAGT. The CDR3 consists of 14 residues. The CDR3 protein is CASSLAGAYNEQFF. CDR3 DNA sequence: TGTGCCAGCAGTCTAGCGGGGGCCTACAATGAGCAGTTCTTC.

About this clone itself: An end of the junction does not agree with germline; a read error may underlie this. V usage is TRBV15 and J usage is TRBJ1-4; D is undetermined. The CDR3 length is 13 residues. The germline CDR1 and CDR2 sequences are LNHNV and YYDKDF (reference sequence). This CDR3 reads CATSSQTKEKLFF. The DNA of the CDR3 is TGTGCCACCAGCAGCCAGACTAAGGAAAAACTGTTTTTT.

The chain combines TRBV4-1 with TRBJ2-1, with 10 nucleotides matching TRBD2. Trimming at V came to 6 bases and at J to 6 bases, leaving 11 bases not matched to a gene. The CDR3 consists of 16 residues. Germline V gene data show CDR1 as MGHRA and CDR2 as YSYEKL. The CDR3 bases are TGCGCCAGCAGACCAGGGGGGACTAGCGAATTCAATGAGCAGTTCTTC. This encodes CASRPGGTSEFNEQFF.

The chain links TRBV30 to TRBJ1-1, with a possible D match to TRBD1 (5 bases). With 0 bases removed from V and 0 bases from J, the gap between germline ends came to 11 bases. This CDR3 contains 15 residues. The germline V gene has CDR1 GTSNPN and CDR2 SVGIG (reference sequence). The CDR3 loop reads CAWSVHGGMNTEAFF. The CDR3 nucleotides are TGTGCCTGGAGTGTACACGGGGGAATGAACACTGAAGCTTTCTTT.

This rearrangement joins TRBV5-1 to TRBJ2-1; the D gene is possibly TRBD2 (6 bases). The germline CDR1 and CDR2 sequences are SGHRS and YFSETQ. The CDR3 consists of 14 residues. V dropped 6 bases and J dropped 3 bases, with 13 bases sitting between them. The CDR3 sequence is CASTAGGGYNEQFF. The DNA of the CDR3 is TGCGCCAGCACCGCCGGGGGAGGCTACAATGAGCAGTTCTTC. Together with reference TRBV5-1 and TRBJ2-1, the CDR3 gives the full variable domain: KAGVTQTPRYLIKTRGQQVTLSCSPISGHRSVSWYQQTPGQGLQFLFEYFSETQRNKGNFPGRFSGRQFSNSRSEMNVSTLELGDSALYLCASTAGGGYNEQFFGPGTRLTVL.

This rearrangement joins TRBV13 to TRBJ2-5; 10 bases line up with TRBD2. The CDR3 loop spans 16 amino acids. Germline V gene lookup returns CDR1 PRHDT and CDR2 FYEKMQ (reference sequence). With V trimmed by 5 bases and J by 4 bases, 10 bases remained unmatched. CDR3 loop: CASSPTAAGGLETQYF. DNA for the CDR3: TGTGCCAGCAGCCCGACGGCAGCGGGAGGGCTAGAGACCCAGTACTTC.

This chain uses TRBV5-5 with TRBJ2-1; 7 positions match TRBD2. This CDR3 contains 13 residues. Germline loops: CDR1 SGHKS, CDR2 YYEKEE (reference sequence). Trimming at V came to 4 bases and at J to 8 bases, leaving 6 bases not matched to a gene. The CDR3 region has the DNA TGTGCCAGCAGCATCATCGGGGGGTATGAGCAGTTCTTC. As protein: CASSIIGGYEQFF.

The chain uses TRBV28 and TRBJ1-4, with a possible D match to TRBD1 (5 bases). Germline V lookup: CDR1 MDHEN, CDR2 SYDVKM. The CDR3 length is 13 residues. V gave up 7 bases and J gave up 5 bases, with 11 bases separating them. DNA for the CDR3: TGTGCCAGCACTAGGGGTACCAATGAAAAACTGTTTTTT. Protein product: CASTRGTNEKLFF. Together with reference TRBV28 and TRBJ1-4, the CDR3 gives the full variable domain: DVKVTQSSRYLVKRTGEKVFLECVQDMDHENMFWYRQDPGLGLRLIYFSYDVKMKEKGDIPEGYSVSREKKERFSLILESASTNQTSMYLCASTRGTNEKLFFGSGTQLSVL.

V is TRBV6-5 and J is TRBJ1-1; TRBD1 agrees at 7 bases. The CDR3 extends over 15 amino acids. In germline, CDR1 is MNHEY, CDR2 SVGAGI. Germline trimming cut 5 bases from V and 1 base from J; bases unmatched to any gene: 7. CDR3 loop: CASSPYRGPNTEAFF. CDR3 nucleotide sequence: TGTGCCAGCAGTCCCTACAGGGGTCCGAACACTGAAGCTTTCTTT.

Points on this clone: A read error may account for a junction end that differs from germline. V and J are TRBV7-9 and TRBJ1-1; TRBD1 matches at 7 bases. Germline V lookup: CDR1 SEHNR, CDR2 FQNEAQ (reference sequence). This CDR3 spans 17 amino acids. CDR3 in amino acids: CSSSLAPGTAMNTEAFF. The CDR3 bases are TGTTCCAGCAGCTTAGCGCCAGGGACAGCCATGAACACTGAAGCTTTCTTT.

This clone appeared once. This chain connects TRBV5-1 to TRBJ2-1, with 11 bases that match TRBD2. Germline lookup yields CDR1 SGHRS and CDR2 YFSETQ. The CDR3 has 17 amino acids. Losses at the gene ends were 3 bases for V and 7 bases for J; bases not matched to a gene: 12. CDR3 protein: CASSSDPSGRMMNEQFF. CDR3 sequence (DNA): TGCGCCAGCAGCTCCGACCCTAGCGGGAGGATGATGAATGAGCAGTTCTTC.

Here the CDR3 DNA reads TGTGCCACTAGCGGGAGTGGATACAATGAGCAGTTCTTC. Protein product: CATSGSGYNEQFF. The chain recombines TRBV6-5 with TRBJ2-1; 10 positions agree with TRBD2. Looked up from germline, CDR1 is MNHEY and CDR2 is SVGAGI. The CDR3 is made up of 13 amino acids. J was trimmed by 4 bases and V by 10 bases; bases with no gene match: 4.

This sequence joins TRBV30 and TRBJ1-6; D perhaps matches TRBD1 (6 bases). This CDR3 has 16 residues. The V end was cut by 3 bases, the J end by 2 bases, with 14 bases between. Germline assignment: CDR1 GTSNPN and CDR2 SVGIG (reference sequence). CDR3 coding DNA: TGTGCCTGGAGGGACAGCCGGGTCCCCTATAATTCACCCCTCCACTTT. Translating it yields CAWRDSRVPYNSPLHF.

This sequence joins TRBV28 and TRBJ1-2, with D perhaps TRBD1 (5 bases). V lost 6 bases to trimming and J lost 4 bases, with 15 bases between them. Germline assignment: CDR1 MDHEN and CDR2 SYDVKM. The CDR3 loop spans 14 amino acids. CDR3 loop: CASSPGLPFYGYTF. The CDR3 DNA reads as TGTGCCAGCAGCCCGGGACTTCCTTTCTATGGCTACACCTTC.

The gene calls are TRBV7-6 and TRBJ2-7, with D perhaps TRBD1 (6 bases). Germline V lookup: CDR1 SGHVS, CDR2 FNYEAQ. This CDR3 region has 15 residues. The V and J ends lost 1 base and 3 bases respectively, with 13 bases between them. The CDR3 loop reads CASSLEWAGDYEQYF. CDR3 in DNA: TGTGCCAGCAGCTTAGAATGGGCAGGGGACTACGAGCAGTACTTC. The entire variable domain, with the rest obtained from reference TRBV7-6 and TRBJ2-7, is as follows: GAGVSQSPRYKVTKRGQDVALRCDPISGHVSLYWYRQALGQGPEFLTYFNYEAQQDKSGLPNDRFSAERPEGSISTLTIQRTEQRDSAMYRCASSLEWAGDYEQYFGPGTRLTVT.